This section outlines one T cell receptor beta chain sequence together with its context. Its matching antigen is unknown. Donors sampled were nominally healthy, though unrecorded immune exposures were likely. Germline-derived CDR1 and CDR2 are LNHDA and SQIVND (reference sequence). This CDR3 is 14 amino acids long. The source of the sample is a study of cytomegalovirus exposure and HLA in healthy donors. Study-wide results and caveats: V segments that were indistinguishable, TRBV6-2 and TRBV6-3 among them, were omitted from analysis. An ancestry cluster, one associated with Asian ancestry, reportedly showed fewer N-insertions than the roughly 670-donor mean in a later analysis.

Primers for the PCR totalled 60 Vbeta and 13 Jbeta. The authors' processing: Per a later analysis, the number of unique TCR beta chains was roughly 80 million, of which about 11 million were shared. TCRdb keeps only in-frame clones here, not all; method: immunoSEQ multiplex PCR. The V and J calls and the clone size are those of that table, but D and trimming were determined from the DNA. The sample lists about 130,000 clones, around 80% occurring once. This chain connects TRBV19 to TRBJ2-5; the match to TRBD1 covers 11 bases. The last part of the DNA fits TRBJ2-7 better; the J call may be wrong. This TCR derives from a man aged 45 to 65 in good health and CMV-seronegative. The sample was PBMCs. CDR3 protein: CATSNRDRGYEQYF. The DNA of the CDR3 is TGTGCCACCTCTAACCGGGACAGGGGGTACGAGCAGTACTTC.